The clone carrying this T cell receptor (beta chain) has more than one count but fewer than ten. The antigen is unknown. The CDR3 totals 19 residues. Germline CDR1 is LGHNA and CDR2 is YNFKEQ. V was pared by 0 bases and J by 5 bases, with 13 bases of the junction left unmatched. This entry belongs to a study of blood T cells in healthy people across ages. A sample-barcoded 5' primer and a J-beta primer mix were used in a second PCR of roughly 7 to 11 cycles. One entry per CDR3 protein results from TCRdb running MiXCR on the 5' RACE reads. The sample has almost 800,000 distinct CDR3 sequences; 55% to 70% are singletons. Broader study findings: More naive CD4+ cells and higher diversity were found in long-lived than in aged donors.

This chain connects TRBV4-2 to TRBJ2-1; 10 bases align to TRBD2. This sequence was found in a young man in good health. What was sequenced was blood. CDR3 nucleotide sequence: TGTGCCAGCAGCCAAGATCTTGGGTGGCTAGCGGGAGTCCACAATGAGCAGTTCTTC. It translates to CASSQDLGWLAGVHNEQFF.